This TCR beta chain was captured by sequencing in a study of T cells after posttransplantation cyclophosphamide. With regard to this clone: The target antigen is unknown.

Sequencing used immunoSEQ multiplex PCR; TCRdb keeps in-frame clones, though not all of them. The table includes thousands of clones, roughly four fifths detected once. A marrow graft followed busulfan-fludarabine conditioning, with cyclophosphamide on days +3 and +4. This CDR3 is built from 12 residues. Germline V gene sequence: CDR1 MNHEY, CDR2 SVGAGI. V was pared by 6 bases and J by 8 bases, with 2 bases of the junction left unmatched. General study results and limits: Donor-recipient repertoire similarity was low at 1-2 months, rising over year one. Recipient CMV seropositivity and CMV reactivation strongly tracked TRB clonality. Blood and skin or GI T cell repertoires showed limited TRB overlap.

V and J are TRBV6-5 and TRBJ2-1, with 9 bases matching TRBD1. The input for sequencing was CD4+ T cells sorted from blood, taken 1162 days after allogeneic stem cell transplant with posttransplant cyclophosphamide. The receptor's source is a female patient aged 40-49 years who received an allogeneic stem cell transplant from a related donor, was CMV-positive, and had no GVHD. Some T cells may possibly be graft donor cells. The CDR3, as DNA: TGTGCCAGCAGCAGGACAGGGGATGAGCAGTTCTTC. Amino acid sequence: CASSRTGDEQFF.